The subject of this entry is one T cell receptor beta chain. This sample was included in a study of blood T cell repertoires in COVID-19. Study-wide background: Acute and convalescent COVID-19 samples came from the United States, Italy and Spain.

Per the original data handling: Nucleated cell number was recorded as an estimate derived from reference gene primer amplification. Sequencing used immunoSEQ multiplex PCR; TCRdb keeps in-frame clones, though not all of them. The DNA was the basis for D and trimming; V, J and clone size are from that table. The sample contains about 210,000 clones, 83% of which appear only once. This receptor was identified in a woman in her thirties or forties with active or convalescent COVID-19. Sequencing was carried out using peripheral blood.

This CDR3 is CASSPLRGQFF. The CDR3 nucleotides read TGTGCCAGCAGCCCCCTCCGGGGTCAGTTCTTC. The chain links TRBV9 to TRBJ2-1, with D maybe TRBD2 (5 bases). V gave up 4 bases and J gave up 13 bases, with 12 bases separating them. CDR3 length equals 11 residues. The germline gives CDR1 SGDLS, CDR2 YYNGEE. Combining the CDR3 with reference TRBV9 and TRBJ2-1 gives the whole variable domain DSGVTQTPKHLITATGQRVTLRCSPRSGDLSVYWYQQSLDQGLQFLIQYYNGEERAKGNILERFSAQQFPDLHSELNLSSLELGDSALYFCASSPLRGQFFGPGTRLTVL.